This entry lists 3 T cell receptor beta chains sequenced from one sample in a study of identifying expanded T cells in peripheral blood. Data came from immunoSEQ multiplex PCR; TCRdb stores just in-frame clones and leaves some out. Among about 84,000 clones listed, around 85% were seen once. Input material: blood. These TCRs come from a person aged 18 to 70 in good health.

The chain links TRBV6-5 to TRBJ1-2, with TRBD1 matching 7 bases. Germline V CDR1 and CDR2: MNHEY, SVGAGI. CDR3 length equals 14 residues. The V and J ends lost 5 bases and 4 bases, in that order; junction bases with no gene match: 7. Written as DNA, the CDR3 is TGTGCCAGCAGTAGAAGGACAGGCAGCTATGGCTACACCTTC. It codes for CASSRRTGSYGYTF.

The rearrangement links TRBV6-5 to TRBJ2-3; 10 bases map to TRBD1. Germline V gives CDR1 MNHEY, CDR2 SVGAGI. The CDR3 loop spans 15 amino acids. Losses at the gene ends were 4 bases for V and 7 bases for J; bases not matched to a gene: 8. The CDR3 DNA reads TGTGCCAGCAGTTTACCGGGACAGGGGCTAAATACGCAGTATTTT. Protein product: CASSLPGQGLNTQYF.

This chain uses TRBV27 with TRBJ2-1; no reliable D call. V lost 2 bases to trimming and J lost 6 bases, with 14 bases between them. Germline lookup yields CDR1 MNHEY and CDR2 SMNVEV (reference sequence). The CDR3 has 15 amino acids. CDR3 bases: TGTGCCAGCAGTTTAATCGCAGGTCCGGGCAATGAGCAGTTCTTC. As protein: CASSLIAGPGNEQFF.